The sequence of this TCR beta chain was determined in a study of cytomegalovirus exposure and HLA in healthy donors. A multiplex PCR was run with 60 Vbeta primers and 13 Jbeta primers. Using immunoSEQ multiplex PCR, the repertoire was profiled, and TCRdb retains in-frame clones only, with some absent. The sample holds approximately 99,000 clones, 81% seen once. The clonotype comes from a man in his forties or fifties in good health and CMV-seropositive. The sample was PBMCs.

The CDR3 DNA sequence: TGCGCCAGCAGCCGCGGGGGGAGCACCGGGGAGCTGTTTTTT. It encodes CASSRGGSTGELFF. The chain is built from TRBV5-1 and TRBJ2-2; TRBD2 matches 8 bases. The CDR3 runs 14 residues. V lost 4 bases to trimming and J lost 4 bases; unmatched junction nucleotides: 3. Germline V gene sequence: CDR1 SGHRS, CDR2 YFSETQ.